This T cell receptor beta chain stems from a study of control samples from healthy donors and cancer patients (dated by TCRdb to the early 2020s). The library was produced with the immunoSEQ multiplex PCR assay. As stored in TCRdb, this immuneACCESS dataset retains in-frame rearrangements with V and J assigned. A fraction of the clones does not appear; measured against another copy, unresolved V genes explain less than half of the discrepancy, and the remainder lacks a known reason. Present in this sample are 150,000 or so clones, roughly 93% of which were seen just once. The ten largest make up roughly 6.2% of the sample. As for this clone: Its antigen is currently not known. No base quality values were provided; no much bigger clone lies one nucleotide off.

The sequence came from a man between 18 and 29 years old in good health. The sample was blood.

The CDR3 reads as follows: CASSYRASRETQYF. The nucleotide sequence is given as TGTGCCAGCAGTTATAGGGCATCCCGAGAGACCCAGTACTTC. Rearrangement joined TRBV6-5 to TRBJ2-5; the D segment cannot be called with confidence. At the junction V is shortened by 3 bases and J by 4 bases, with 12 bases in between. Inclusive of the bounding cysteine and phenylalanine, the CDR3 is 14 residues long. The CDR3 DNA has 42 bases and is translated from base 1. The germline V gene yields MNHEY for CDR1 and SVGAGI for CDR2.